This T cell receptor (beta chain) originates from a study of glioma-infiltrating T cells. Study context: Low-grade gliomas were grade II; glioblastomas were grade IV at initial diagnosis. Target coverage was 4.5- to 10-fold for approximately 1 million blood T cells. Regarding the study as a whole: A blood CDR3 motif signature was depleted in highly divergent patients. CDR3 overlap between tissue and blood was very small.

This clonotype was found many times. The antigen remains undetermined. Using RNA template, CDR3s of TCR alpha and beta were amplified with iRepertoire arm-PCR. TCRdb re-called the multiplex PCR reads with MiXCR, one entry per CDR3 protein. This sample has approximately 400,000 distinct CDR3 sequences, with about 40% found just once. Sequencing was performed on glioma tissue, nonneoplastic brain tissue, or PBMCs (not recorded which). The sequence was collected from a human donor with low-grade glioma or glioblastoma, undergoing nonglioma brain surgery, or in good health (not recorded which).

The CDR3: CSALRQHGYTF. CDR3 coding DNA: TGCAGTGCTTTACGGCAGCATGGCTACACCTTC. V is TRBV20-1 and J is TRBJ1-2; no reliable D call. V gave up 5 bases and J gave up 6 bases, with 10 bases separating them. Germline CDR1 and CDR2: DFQATT and SNEGSKA (reference sequence). This CDR3 spans 11 amino acids.